This TCR beta chain was sequenced for a study of memory CD4+ T cells and cytomegalovirus serostatus. Trimming removed 6 bases from V and 3 bases from J; junction bases left unmatched: 10. CDR1 and CDR2 from the germline V gene are SNHLY and FYNNEI. The CDR3 spans 17 residues. The sort gate was single viable CD3+CD4+CD8-CD45RO+ cells for memory CD4+ T cells. Data came from immunoSEQ multiplex PCR; TCRdb stores just in-frame clones and leaves some out. The repertoire holds 70,000 to 90,000 clones, with 75% to 85% as singletons. The receptor comes from an adult in good health and CMV-seropositive. The V and J genes are TRBV2 and TRBJ2-3; 12 bases are a match to TRBD2. Input material: memory CD4+ T cells from blood. CDR3 DNA: TGTGCCAGCAGAGGAACTGCCGGGACTAGCGGGACAGATACGCAGTATTTT. Translated: CASRGTAGTSGTDTQYF.